The T cell receptor (beta chain) under discussion was sequenced for a study of CXCR3-negative and CXCR3-positive naive CD8 T cells. Per CD8+ T cell subset, triplicate sorts of 300,000 cells each were done. The CD45RO-CCR7+CD27+CD95- phenotype denoted naive CD8+ T cells. Carrying UMI labels, the TRB cDNA libraries were prepared through 5' RACE. TCRdb reanalyzed the 5' RACE reads and collapses them to one entry per CDR3 protein, without DNA. The sample's table shows 100,000 to 150,000 distinct CDR3 sequences. Study-level findings and limits: A higher hydrophobicity marked the TRB CDR3s of CXCR3-positive naive cells versus CXCR3-negative naive cells. Memory CD8+ cells had much lower diversity, and both naive subsets had comparably high diversity.

Germline V gives CDR1 SGHDN, CDR2 FVKESK. The CDR3 is made up of 15 amino acids. For this clonotype: The antigen remains undetermined.

This clonotype was obtained from a human donor in good health. Some clones in this sample may be carry-over from other donors' samples. The chain joins TRBV14 to TRBJ2-1; the D gene TCRdb calls, TRBD1, cannot be checked with no DNA. Sequenced: naive CXCR3- CD8+ T cells from blood. The sample's subset: CD45RO-CCR7+CD27+CD95- naive CD8+ T cells lacking CXCR3 (TNR3-). The CDR3 reads CASSQVGAAHNEQFF.